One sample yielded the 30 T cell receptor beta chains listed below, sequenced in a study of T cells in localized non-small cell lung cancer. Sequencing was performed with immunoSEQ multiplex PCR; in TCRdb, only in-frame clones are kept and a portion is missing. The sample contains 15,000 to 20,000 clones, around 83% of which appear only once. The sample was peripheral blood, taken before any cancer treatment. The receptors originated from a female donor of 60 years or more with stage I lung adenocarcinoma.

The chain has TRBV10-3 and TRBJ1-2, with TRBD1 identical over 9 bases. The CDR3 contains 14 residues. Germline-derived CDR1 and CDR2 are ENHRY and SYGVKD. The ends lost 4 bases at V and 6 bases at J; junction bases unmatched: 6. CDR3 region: CAISALGQGHGYTF. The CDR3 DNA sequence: TGTGCCATCAGTGCCTTGGGACAGGGACATGGCTACACCTTC.

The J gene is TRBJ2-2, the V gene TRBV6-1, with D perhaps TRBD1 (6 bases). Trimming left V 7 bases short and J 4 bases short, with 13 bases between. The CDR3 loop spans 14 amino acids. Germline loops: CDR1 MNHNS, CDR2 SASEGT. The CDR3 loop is CASMRLGATGELFF. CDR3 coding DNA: TGTGCCAGCATGCGGTTGGGGGCCACCGGGGAGCTGTTTTTT.

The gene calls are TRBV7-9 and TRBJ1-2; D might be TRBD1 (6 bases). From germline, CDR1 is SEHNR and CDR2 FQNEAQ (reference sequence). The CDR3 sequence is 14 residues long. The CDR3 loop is CAVGQGKRDYGYTF. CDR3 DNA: TGTGCGGTGGGGCAGGGGAAAAGGGACTATGGCTACACCTTC.

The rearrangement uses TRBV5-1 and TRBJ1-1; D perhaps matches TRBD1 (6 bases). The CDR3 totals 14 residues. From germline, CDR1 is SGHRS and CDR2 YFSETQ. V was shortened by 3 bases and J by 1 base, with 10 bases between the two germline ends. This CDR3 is CASSSGQTNTEAFF. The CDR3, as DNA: TGCGCCAGCAGCTCGGGACAAACGAACACTGAAGCTTTCTTT. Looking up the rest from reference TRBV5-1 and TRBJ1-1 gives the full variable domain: KAGVTQTPRYLIKTRGQQVTLSCSPISGHRSVSWYQQTPGQGLQFLFEYFSETQRNKGNFPGRFSGRQFSNSRSEMNVSTLELGDSALYLCASSSGQTNTEAFFGQGTRLTVV.

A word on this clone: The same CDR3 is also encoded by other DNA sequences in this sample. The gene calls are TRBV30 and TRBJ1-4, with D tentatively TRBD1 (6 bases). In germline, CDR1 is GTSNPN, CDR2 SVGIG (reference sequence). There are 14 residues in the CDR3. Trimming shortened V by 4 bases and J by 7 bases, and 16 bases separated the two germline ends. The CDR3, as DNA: TGTGCCTGGAACCGACAGGTGGGAAGTGAAAAACTGTTTTTT. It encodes CAWNRQVGSEKLFF.

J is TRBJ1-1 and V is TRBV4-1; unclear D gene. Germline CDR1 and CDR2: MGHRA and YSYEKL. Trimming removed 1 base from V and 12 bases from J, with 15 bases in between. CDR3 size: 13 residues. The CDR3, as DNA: TGCGCCAGCAGCCAAGTGTACATGGGGTGGCCTTTCTTT. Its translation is CASSQVYMGWPFF.

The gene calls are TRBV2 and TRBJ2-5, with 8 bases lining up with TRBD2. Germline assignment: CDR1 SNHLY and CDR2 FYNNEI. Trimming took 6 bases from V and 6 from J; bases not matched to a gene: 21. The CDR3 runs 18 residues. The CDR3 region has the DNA TGTGCCAGCAGGTTGGCGGGGGGCCTAGGCCCCGGGGGGCAGACCCAGTACTTC. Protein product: CASRLAGGLGPGGQTQYF.

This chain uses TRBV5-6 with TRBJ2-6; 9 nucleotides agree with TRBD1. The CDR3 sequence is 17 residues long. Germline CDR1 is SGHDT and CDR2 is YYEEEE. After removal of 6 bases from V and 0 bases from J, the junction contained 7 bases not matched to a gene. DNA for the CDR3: TGTGCCAGCATCGAGACAGGGGGTGTCTCTGGGGCCAACGTCCTGACTTTC. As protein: CASIETGGVSGANVLTF.

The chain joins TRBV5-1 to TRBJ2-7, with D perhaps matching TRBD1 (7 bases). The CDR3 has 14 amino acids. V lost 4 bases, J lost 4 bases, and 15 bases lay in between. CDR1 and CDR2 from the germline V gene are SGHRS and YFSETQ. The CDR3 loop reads CASSPGPGGYEQYF. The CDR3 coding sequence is TGCGCCAGCAGCCCAGGTCCAGGGGGGTACGAGCAGTACTTC.

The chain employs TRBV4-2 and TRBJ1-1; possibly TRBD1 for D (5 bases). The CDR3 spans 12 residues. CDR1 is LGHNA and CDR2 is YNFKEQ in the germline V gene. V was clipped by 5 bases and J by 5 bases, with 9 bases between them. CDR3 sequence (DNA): TGTGCCAGCAGCTTTGGGGGGACTGAAGCTTTCTTT. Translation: CASSFGGTEAFF.

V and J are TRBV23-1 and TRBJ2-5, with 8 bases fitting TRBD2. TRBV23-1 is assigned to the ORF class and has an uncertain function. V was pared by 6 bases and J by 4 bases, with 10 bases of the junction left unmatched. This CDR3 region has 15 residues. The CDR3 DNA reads TGCGCCAGCAGCCCCGGGGGGGACCCCCGAGAGACCCAGTACTTC. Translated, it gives CASSPGGDPRETQYF.

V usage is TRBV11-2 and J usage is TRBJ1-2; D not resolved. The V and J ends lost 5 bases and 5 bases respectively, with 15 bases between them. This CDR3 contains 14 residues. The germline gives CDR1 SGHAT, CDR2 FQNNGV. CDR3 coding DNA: TGTGCCAGCAGCAAAACTCGTCAGAATTATGGCTACACCTTC. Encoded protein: CASSKTRQNYGYTF.

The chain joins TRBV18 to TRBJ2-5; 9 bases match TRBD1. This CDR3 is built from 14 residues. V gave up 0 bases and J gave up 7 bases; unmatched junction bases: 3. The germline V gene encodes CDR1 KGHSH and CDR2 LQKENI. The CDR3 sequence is CASSPPGQGGTQYF. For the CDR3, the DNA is TGTGCCAGCTCACCACCGGGACAGGGAGGGACCCAGTACTTC.

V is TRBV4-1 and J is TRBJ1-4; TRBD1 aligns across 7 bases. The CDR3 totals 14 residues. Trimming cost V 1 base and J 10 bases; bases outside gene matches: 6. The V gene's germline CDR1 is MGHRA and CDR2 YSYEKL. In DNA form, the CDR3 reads TGCGCCAGCAGCCAAGTACAGGGGTTGGGAAAACTGTTTTTT. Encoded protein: CASSQVQGLGKLFF.

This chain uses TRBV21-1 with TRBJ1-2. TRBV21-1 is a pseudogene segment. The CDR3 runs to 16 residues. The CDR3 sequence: CASSKGGSWMSYGYTF. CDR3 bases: TGTGCCAGCAGCAAAGGGGGATCCTGGATGTCCTATGGCTACACCTTC.

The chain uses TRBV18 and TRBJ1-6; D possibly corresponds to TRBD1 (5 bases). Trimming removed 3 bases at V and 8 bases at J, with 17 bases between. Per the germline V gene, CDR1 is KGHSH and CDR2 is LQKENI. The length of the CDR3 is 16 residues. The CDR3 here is CASSPRQIGKDSPLHF. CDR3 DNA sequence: TGTGCCAGCTCACCGCGACAGATTGGGAAGGATTCACCCCTCCACTTT.

CDR3 in DNA: TGTGCCAGCAGACGCGGGCGGGGGAATGAAAAACTGTTTTTT. Its translation: CASRRGRGNEKLFF. The V call is TRBV4-2, the J call TRBJ1-4, with D perhaps TRBD1 (5 bases). Germline-derived CDR1 and CDR2 are LGHNA and YNFKEQ. This CDR3 has 14 amino acids. The V end was cut by 6 bases, the J end by 5 bases, with 13 bases between.

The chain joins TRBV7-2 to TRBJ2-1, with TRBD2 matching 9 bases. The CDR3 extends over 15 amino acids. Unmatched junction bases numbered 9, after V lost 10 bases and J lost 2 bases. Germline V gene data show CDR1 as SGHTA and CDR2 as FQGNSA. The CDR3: CATSPSSGAYNEQFF. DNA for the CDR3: TGTGCCACATCTCCCTCTAGCGGGGCCTACAATGAGCAGTTCTTC.

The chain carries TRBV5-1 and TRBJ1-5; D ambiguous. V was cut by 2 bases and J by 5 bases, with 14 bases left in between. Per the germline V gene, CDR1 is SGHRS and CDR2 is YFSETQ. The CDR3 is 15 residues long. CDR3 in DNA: TGCGCCAGCAGCTTCGGGAGTTCCAGTGATCAGCCCCAGCATTTT. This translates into CASSFGSSSDQPQHF.

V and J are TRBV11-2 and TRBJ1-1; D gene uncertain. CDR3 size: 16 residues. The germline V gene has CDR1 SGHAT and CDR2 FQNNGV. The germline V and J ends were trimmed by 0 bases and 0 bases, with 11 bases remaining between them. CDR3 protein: CASSLDSRGLNTEAFF. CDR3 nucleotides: TGTGCCAGCAGCTTAGATTCACGGGGTCTGAACACTGAAGCTTTCTTT.

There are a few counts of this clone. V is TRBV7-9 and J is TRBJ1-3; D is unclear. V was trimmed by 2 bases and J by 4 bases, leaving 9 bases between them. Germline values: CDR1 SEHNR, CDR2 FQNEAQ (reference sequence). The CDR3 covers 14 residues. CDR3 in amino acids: CASSLTRGGNTIYF. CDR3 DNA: TGTGCCAGCAGCTTAACTAGAGGAGGAAACACCATATATTTT.

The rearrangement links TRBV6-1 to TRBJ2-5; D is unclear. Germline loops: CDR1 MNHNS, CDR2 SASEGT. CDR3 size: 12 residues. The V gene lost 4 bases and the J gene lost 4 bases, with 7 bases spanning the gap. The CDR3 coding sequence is TGTGCCAGCAGTGTAACTATAGAGACCCAGTACTTC. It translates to CASSVTIETQYF.

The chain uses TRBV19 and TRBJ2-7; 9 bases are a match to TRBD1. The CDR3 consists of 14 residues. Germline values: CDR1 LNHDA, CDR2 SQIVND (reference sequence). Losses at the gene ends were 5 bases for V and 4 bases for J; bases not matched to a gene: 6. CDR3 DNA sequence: TGTGCCAGTAGTCGCCGGGACAGGGCTTACGAGCAGTACTTC. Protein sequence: CASSRRDRAYEQYF.

The CDR3 DNA reads TGCGCCAGCAGCCATGAGGCACAGGATACTAATTCACCCCTCCACTTT. Translated, it gives CASSHEAQDTNSPLHF. The chain carries TRBV4-3 and TRBJ1-6; a possible D gene is TRBD1 (5 bases). The CDR3 spans 16 residues. Trimming removed 3 bases from V and 6 bases from J, with 15 bases in between. Germline values: CDR1 LGHNA, CDR2 YSLEER.

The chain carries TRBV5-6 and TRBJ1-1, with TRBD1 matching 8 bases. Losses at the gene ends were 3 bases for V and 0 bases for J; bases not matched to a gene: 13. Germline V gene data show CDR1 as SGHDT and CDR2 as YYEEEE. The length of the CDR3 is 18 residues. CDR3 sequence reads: CASSSSRDRLIVNTEAFF. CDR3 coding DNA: TGTGCCAGCAGCTCCTCTAGGGACAGGCTTATCGTGAACACTGAAGCTTTCTTT.

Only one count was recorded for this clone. The CDR3: CASRGDTTEAFF. For the CDR3, the DNA is TGCGCCAGCAGGGGGGACACCACTGAAGCTTTCTTT. The V and J genes are TRBV5-1 and TRBJ1-1, with TRBD1 as a possible D gene (6 bases). Germline V gene sequence: CDR1 SGHRS, CDR2 YFSETQ. V was trimmed by 5 bases and J by 4 bases, leaving 9 bases between them. The CDR3 extends over 12 amino acids.

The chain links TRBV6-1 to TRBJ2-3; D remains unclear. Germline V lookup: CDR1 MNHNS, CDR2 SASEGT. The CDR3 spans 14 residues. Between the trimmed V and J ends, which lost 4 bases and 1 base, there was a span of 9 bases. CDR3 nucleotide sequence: TGTGCCAGCAGTGGGGAACTCGGCACAGATACGCAGTATTTT. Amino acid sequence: CASSGELGTDTQYF.

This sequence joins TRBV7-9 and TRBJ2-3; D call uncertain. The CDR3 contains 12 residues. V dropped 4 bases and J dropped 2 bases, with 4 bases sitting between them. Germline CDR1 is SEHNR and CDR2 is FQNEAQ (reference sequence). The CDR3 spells CASSYNTDTQYF. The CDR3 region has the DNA TGTGCCAGCAGCTACAACACAGATACGCAGTATTTT.

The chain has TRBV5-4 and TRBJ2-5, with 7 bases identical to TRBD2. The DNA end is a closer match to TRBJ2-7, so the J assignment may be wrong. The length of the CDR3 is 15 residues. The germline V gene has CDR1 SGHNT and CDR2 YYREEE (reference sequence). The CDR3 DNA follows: TGTGCCAGCAGCTTGGGCGGGGGAAGCTCCTACGAGCAGTACTTC. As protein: CASSLGGGSSYEQYF.

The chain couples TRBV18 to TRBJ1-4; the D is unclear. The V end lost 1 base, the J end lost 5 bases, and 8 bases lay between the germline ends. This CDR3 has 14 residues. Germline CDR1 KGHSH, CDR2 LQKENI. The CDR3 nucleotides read TGTGCCAGCTCACCACGGACTGAGAATGAAAAACTGTTTTTT. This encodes CASSPRTENEKLFF.